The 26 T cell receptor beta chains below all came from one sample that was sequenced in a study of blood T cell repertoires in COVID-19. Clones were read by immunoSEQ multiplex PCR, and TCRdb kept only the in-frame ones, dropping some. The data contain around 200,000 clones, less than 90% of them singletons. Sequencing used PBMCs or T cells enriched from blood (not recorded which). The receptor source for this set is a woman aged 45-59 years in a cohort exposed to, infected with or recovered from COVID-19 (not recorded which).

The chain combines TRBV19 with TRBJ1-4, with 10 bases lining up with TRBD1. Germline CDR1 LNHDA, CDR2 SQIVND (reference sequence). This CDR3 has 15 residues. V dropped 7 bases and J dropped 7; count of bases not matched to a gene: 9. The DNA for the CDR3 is TGTGCCAGTAACGACAGGGGGCGCTTTACTGAAAAACTGTTTTTT. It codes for CASNDRGRFTEKLFF.

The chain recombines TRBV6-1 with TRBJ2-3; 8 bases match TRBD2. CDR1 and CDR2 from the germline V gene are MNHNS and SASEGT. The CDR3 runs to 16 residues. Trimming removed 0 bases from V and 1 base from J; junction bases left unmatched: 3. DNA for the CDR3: TGTGCCAGCAGTGAAGCCCCCGGGGGGGGCACAGATACGCAGTATTTT. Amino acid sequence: CASSEAPGGGTDTQYF.

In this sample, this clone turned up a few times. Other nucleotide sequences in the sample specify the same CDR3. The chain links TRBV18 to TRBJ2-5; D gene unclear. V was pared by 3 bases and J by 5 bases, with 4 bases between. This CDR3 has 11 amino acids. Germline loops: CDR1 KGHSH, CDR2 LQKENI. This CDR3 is CASSPGETQYF. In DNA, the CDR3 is TGTGCCAGCTCACCCGGGGAGACCCAGTACTTC.

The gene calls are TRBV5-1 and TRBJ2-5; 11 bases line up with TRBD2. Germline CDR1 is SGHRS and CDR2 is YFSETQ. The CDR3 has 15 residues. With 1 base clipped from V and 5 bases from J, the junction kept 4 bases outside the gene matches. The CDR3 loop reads CASSLRSGGAETQYF. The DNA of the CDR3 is TGCGCCAGCAGCTTGCGTAGCGGGGGGGCGGAGACCCAGTACTTC.

The CDR3: CASSRGQGISYEQYF. In DNA form, the CDR3 reads TGCGCCAGCAGCCGAGGACAGGGGATCTCCTACGAGCAGTACTTC. The V call is TRBV4-3, the J call TRBJ2-7; 9 positions agree with TRBD1. The ends lost 4 bases at V and 0 bases at J; junction bases unmatched: 4. Germline lookup yields CDR1 LGHNA and CDR2 YSLEER. This CDR3 is 15 amino acids long.

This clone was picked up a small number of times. CDR3 protein: CASSPRAGLTQYF. For the CDR3, the DNA is TGTGCCAGCAGCCCCCGGGCGGGGTTGACCCAGTACTTC. The chain combines TRBV7-2 with TRBJ2-5; TRBD2 might be the D (6 bases). The germline CDR1 and CDR2 sequences are SGHTA and FQGNSA. The V and J ends lost 5 bases and 7 bases respectively, with 14 bases between them. This CDR3 has 13 residues. Variable domain in full (rest from reference TRBV7-2 and TRBJ2-5): GAGVSQSPSNKVTEKGKDVELRCDPISGHTALYWYRQSLGQGLEFLIYFQGNSAPDKSGLPSDRFSAERTGGSVSTLTIQRTQQEDSAVYLCASSPRAGLTQYFGPGTRLLVL.

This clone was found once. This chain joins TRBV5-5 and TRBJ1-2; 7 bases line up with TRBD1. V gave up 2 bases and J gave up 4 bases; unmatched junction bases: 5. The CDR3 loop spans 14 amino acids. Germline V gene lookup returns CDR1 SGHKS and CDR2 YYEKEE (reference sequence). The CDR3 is CASSLGTASYGYTF. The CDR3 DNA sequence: TGTGCCAGCAGCTTAGGGACAGCGAGCTATGGCTACACCTTC.

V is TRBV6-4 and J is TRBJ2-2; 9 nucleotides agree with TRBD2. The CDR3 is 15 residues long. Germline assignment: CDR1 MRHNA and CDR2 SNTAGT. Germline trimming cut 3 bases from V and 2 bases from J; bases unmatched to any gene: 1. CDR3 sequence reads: CASSELAGNTGELFF. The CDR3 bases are TGTGCCAGCAGTGAACTAGCGGGCAACACCGGGGAGCTGTTTTTT.

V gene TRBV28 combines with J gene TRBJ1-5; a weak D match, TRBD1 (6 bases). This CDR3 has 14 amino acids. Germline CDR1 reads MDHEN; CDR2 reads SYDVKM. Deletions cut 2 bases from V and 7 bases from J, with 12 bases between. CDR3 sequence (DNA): TGTGCCAGCAGTTTACGTGGGGGCTGGCAGCCCCAGCATTTT. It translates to CASSLRGGWQPQHF.

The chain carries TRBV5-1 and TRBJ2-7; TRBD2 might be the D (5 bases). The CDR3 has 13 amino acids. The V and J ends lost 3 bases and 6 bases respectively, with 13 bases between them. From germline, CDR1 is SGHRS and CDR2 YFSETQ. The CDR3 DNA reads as TGCGCCAGCAGCTCCGACGTCGGAGGCGAGCAGTACTTC. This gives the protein CASSSDVGGEQYF.

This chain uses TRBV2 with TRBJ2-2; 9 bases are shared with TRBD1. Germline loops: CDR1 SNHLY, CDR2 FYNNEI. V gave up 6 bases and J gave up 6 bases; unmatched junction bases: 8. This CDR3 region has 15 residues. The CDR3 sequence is CASRRDRVRPGELFF. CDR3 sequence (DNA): TGTGCCAGCAGGAGGGACAGGGTACGACCCGGGGAGCTGTTTTTT.

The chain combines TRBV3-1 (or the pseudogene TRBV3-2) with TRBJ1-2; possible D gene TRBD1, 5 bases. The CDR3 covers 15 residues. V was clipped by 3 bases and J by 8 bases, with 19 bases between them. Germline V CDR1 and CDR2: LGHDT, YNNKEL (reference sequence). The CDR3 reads CASSHSGGGSGGYTF. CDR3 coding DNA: TGTGCCAGCAGCCATTCCGGCGGGGGTAGTGGGGGCTACACCTTC.

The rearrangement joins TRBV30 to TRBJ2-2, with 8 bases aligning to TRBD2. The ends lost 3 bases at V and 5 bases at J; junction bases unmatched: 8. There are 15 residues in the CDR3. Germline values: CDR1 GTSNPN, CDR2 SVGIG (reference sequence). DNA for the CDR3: TGTGCCTGGAGGCCTCGGGGGGGCTCAACCGGGGAGCTGTTTTTT. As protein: CAWRPRGGSTGELFF.

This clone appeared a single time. The CDR3 loop is CASSPGLFYGYTF. CDR3 sequence (DNA): TGTGCCAGTAGTCCAGGGTTATTCTATGGCTACACCTTC. The gene calls are TRBV19 and TRBJ1-2; weak D call: TRBD1 (5 bases). CDR1 and CDR2 from the germline V gene are LNHDA and SQIVND (reference sequence). This CDR3 comprises 13 residues. V was clipped by 5 bases and J by 4 bases, with 11 bases between them.

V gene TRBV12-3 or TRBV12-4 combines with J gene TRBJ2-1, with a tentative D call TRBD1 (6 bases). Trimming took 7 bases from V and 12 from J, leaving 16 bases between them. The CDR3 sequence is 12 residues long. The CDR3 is CASNYASGAQFF. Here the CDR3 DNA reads TGTGCCAGCAACTATGCCTCAGGGGCGCAGTTCTTC.

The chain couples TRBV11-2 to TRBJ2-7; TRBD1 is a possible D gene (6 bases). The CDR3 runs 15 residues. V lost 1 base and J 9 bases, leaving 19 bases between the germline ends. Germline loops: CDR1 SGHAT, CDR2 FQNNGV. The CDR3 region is CASSLAQGDGVAQYF. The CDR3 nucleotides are TGTGCCAGCAGCTTAGCACAGGGTGACGGGGTTGCGCAGTACTTC.

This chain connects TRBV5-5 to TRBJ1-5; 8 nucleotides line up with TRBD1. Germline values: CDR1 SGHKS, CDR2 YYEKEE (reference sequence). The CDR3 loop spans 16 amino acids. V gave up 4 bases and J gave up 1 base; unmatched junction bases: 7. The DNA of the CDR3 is TGTGCCAGCAGCCTAGGACAGGGAAGGAGCAATCAGCCCCAGCATTTT. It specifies CASSLGQGRSNQPQHF.

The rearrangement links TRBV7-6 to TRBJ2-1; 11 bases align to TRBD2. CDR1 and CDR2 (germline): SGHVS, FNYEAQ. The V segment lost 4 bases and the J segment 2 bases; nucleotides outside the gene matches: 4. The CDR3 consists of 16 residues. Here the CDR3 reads CASSSSSGGPYNEQFF. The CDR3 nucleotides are TGTGCCAGCAGCTCCTCTAGCGGGGGGCCCTACAATGAGCAGTTCTTC.

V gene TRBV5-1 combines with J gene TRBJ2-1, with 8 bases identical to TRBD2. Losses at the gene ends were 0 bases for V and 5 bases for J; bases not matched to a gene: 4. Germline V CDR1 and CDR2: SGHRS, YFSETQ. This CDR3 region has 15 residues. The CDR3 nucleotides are TGCGCCAGCAGCTTGGCCAGCGGGGGCGACAATGAGCAGTTCTTC. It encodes CASSLASGGDNEQFF.

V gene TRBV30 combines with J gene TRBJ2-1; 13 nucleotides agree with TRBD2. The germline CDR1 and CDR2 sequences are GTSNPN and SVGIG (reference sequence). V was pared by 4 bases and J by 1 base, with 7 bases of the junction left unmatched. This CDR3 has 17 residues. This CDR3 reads CAWIPRLAGGSYNEQFF. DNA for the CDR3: TGTGCCTGGATCCCTAGACTAGCGGGGGGATCCTACAATGAGCAGTTCTTC. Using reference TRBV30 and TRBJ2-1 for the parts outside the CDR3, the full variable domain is SQTIHQWPATLVQPVGSPLSLECTVEGTSNPNLYWYRQAAGRGLQLLFYSVGIGQISSEVPQNLSASRPQDRQFILSSKKLLLSDSGFYLCAWIPRLAGGSYNEQFFGPGTRLTVL.

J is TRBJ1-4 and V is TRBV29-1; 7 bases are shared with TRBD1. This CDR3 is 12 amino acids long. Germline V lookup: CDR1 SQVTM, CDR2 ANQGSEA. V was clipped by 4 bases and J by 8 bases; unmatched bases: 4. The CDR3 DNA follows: TGCAGCGTTGCACAGGGACAGGAAAAACTGTTTTTT. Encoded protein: CSVAQGQEKLFF.

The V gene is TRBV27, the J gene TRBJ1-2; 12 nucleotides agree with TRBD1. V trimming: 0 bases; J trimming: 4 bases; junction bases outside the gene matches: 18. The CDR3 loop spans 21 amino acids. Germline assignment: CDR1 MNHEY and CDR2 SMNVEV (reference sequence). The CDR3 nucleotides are TGTGCCAGCAGTTTATCTTGGGGATCCGGGACAGGGGGCCCTAAGATCTATGGCTACACCTTC. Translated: CASSLSWGSGTGGPKIYGYTF.

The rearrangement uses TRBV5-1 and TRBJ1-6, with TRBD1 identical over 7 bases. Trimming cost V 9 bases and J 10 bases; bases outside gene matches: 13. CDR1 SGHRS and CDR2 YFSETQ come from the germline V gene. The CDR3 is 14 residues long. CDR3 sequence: CAIHRGPPRSPLHF. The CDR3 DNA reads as TGCGCCATCCACAGGGGCCCCCCGAGGTCACCCCTCCACTTT. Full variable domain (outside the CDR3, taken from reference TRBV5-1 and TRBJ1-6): KAGVTQTPRYLIKTRGQQVTLSCSPISGHRSVSWYQQTPGQGLQFLFEYFSETQRNKGNFPGRFSGRQFSNSRSEMNVSTLELGDSALYLCAIHRGPPRSPLHFGNGTRLTVT.

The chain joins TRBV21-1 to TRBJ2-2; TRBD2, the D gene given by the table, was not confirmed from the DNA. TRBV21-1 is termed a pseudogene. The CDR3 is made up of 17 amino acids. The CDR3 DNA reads TGTGCCAGCAGCATATCCGGGAACCTCGCGAACACCGGGGAGCTGTTTTTT. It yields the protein CASSISGNLANTGELFF.

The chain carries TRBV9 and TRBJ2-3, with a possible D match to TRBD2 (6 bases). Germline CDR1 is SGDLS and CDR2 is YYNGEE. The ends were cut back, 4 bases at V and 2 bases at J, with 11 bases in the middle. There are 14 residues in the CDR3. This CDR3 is CASSFGTFTDTQYF. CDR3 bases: TGTGCCAGCAGCTTCGGGACTTTCACAGATACGCAGTATTTT.

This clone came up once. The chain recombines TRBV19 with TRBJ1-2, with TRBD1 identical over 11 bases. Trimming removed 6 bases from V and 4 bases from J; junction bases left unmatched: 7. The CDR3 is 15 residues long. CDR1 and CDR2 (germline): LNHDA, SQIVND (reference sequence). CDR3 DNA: TGTGCCAGTAGGACGGACAGGGGGCGCGGCTATGGCTACACCTTC. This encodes CASRTDRGRGYGYTF. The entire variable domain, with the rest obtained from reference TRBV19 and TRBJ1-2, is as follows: DGGITQSPKYLFRKEGQNVTLSCEQNLNHDAMYWYRQDPGQGLRLIYYSQIVNDFQKGDIAEGYSVSREKKESFPLTVTSAQKNPTAFYLCASRTDRGRGYGYTFGSGTRLTVV.